Listed here are 15 T cell receptor beta chains from one sample, sequenced in a study of shared clonotypes between healthy human individuals. TCRdb's copy holds only in-frame clones and misses some; the assay was immunoSEQ multiplex PCR. The sample lists about 1.1 million clones, 78% occurring once. The sample taken for sequencing was memory CD4+ T cells from PBMCs. Subset meaning: CD45RA-negative fraction. The receptor set was obtained from a young man in good health. Some clones in this sample may be carry-over from other donors' samples.

This chain connects TRBV28 to TRBJ1-4; D gene unclear. V was shortened by 6 bases and J by 6 bases, with 14 bases between the two germline ends. Germline CDR1 reads MDHEN; CDR2 reads SYDVKM. The CDR3 is 14 residues long. The CDR3: CASSLAVVDEKLFF. DNA for the CDR3: TGTGCCAGCAGCTTAGCCGTTGTGGATGAAAAACTGTTTTTT.

This clone occurred a few times. The genes are TRBV6-5 and TRBJ2-7, with 7 bases identical to TRBD2. This CDR3 is 15 amino acids long. Germline V gene sequence: CDR1 MNHEY, CDR2 SVGAGI. V lost 5 bases, J lost 7 bases, and 14 bases stayed unmatched. The CDR3 is CASSRAGLRSWEQYF. CDR3 nucleotide sequence: TGTGCCAGCAGTCGAGCGGGATTACGTTCATGGGAGCAGTACTTC.

A word on this clone: One end of the junction does not line up with germline, which may come from a read error. The rearrangement joins TRBV5-4 to TRBJ2-5, with 9 bases lining up with TRBD1. The length of the CDR3 is 16 residues. Germline V lookup: CDR1 SGHNT, CDR2 YYREEE (reference sequence). The CDR3 is CASSLDLGSGTGTPHF. The CDR3 coding sequence is TGTGCCAGCAGCTTGGATCTTGGGTCCGGGACAGGGACACCTCACTTC. The full variable domain, its missing parts supplied by reference TRBV5-4 and TRBJ2-5, is ETGVTQSPTHLIKTRGQQVTLRCSSQSGHNTVSWYQQALGQGPQFIFQYYREEENGRGNFPPRFSGLQFPNYSSELNVNALELDDSALYLCASSLDLGSGTGTPHFGPGTRLLVL.

The CDR3 sequence is CASSLGPDTQYF. Written as DNA, the CDR3 is TGTGCCAGCAGCCTTGGGCCAGATACGCAGTATTTT. This chain joins TRBV6-1 and TRBJ2-3; D remains ambiguous. The CDR3 covers 12 residues. In germline, CDR1 is MNHNS, CDR2 SASEGT. Trimming removed 6 bases from V and 4 bases from J, with 8 bases in between.

CDR3 region: CASSSPAGGRTNEQFF. The CDR3 coding sequence is TGTGCCAGCAGTTCCCCCGCGGGAGGAAGGACCAATGAGCAGTTCTTC. The gene calls are TRBV28 and TRBJ2-1; TRBD2 matches at 8 bases. The CDR3 covers 16 residues. The V gene's germline CDR1 is MDHEN and CDR2 SYDVKM. The trim removed 4 bases at V and 6 bases at J, leaving 11 bases unmatched.

Notes on this clone: A much larger clone lies one base from this, so it may be a read error. V and J are TRBV7-9 and TRBJ2-2; D is uncertain. The ends were cut back, 1 base at V and 6 bases at J, with 6 bases in the middle. The CDR3 contains 13 residues. Germline CDR1 is SEHNR and CDR2 is FQNEAQ (reference sequence). This CDR3 reads CASSLDLAGELFF. CDR3 nucleotides: TGTGCCAGCAGCTTAGATTTGGCCGGGGAGCTGTTTTTT.

This clone was seen just once. V usage is TRBV10-2 and J usage is TRBJ1-4; TRBD1 might be the D (5 bases). The CDR3 is 15 amino acids. With 6 bases removed from V and 0 bases from J, the gap between germline ends came to 11 bases. Germline CDR1 reads WSHSY; CDR2 reads SAAADI. CDR3 nucleotide sequence: TGCGCCAGCAGCCTTCGACAGACAACTAATGAAAAACTGTTTTTT. Protein product: CASSLRQTTNEKLFF.

The chain employs TRBV5-5 and TRBJ2-5, with 7 bases matching TRBD1. The germline V gene has CDR1 SGHKS and CDR2 YYEKEE (reference sequence). The CDR3 extends over 15 amino acids. The V segment lost 0 bases and the J segment 5 bases; nucleotides outside the gene matches: 7. The CDR3 protein is CASSLVGQPWETQYF. The CDR3 DNA is TGTGCCAGCAGCTTGGTGGGACAGCCCTGGGAGACCCAGTACTTC.

CDR3 residues: CAISESWENGYTF. In nucleotides, the CDR3 is TGTGCCATCAGTGAGTCCTGGGAGAATGGCTACACCTTC. This rearrangement joins TRBV10-3 to TRBJ1-2; D is unclear. Trimming stripped 0 bases from V and 6 bases from J, with 8 bases between. Germline CDR1 reads ENHRY; CDR2 reads SYGVKD. The CDR3 covers 13 residues.

This CDR3 is CASTGGGLTDTQYF. CDR3 coding DNA: TGCGCCAGCACCGGCGGAGGGCTTACAGATACGCAGTATTTT. J is TRBJ2-3 and V is TRBV5-1, with D maybe TRBD2 (6 bases). Deletions cut 6 bases from V and 3 bases from J, with 14 bases between. This CDR3 comprises 14 residues. Germline CDR1 is SGHRS and CDR2 is YFSETQ.

The V call is TRBV7-9, the J call TRBJ2-3; 8 bases agree with TRBD2. The CDR3 consists of 15 residues. Trimming at V came to 4 bases and at J to 3 bases, leaving 6 bases not matched to a gene. Germline CDR1 is SEHNR and CDR2 is FQNEAQ (reference sequence). DNA for the CDR3: TGTGCCAGCAGCTCCCGGGGGGGGCGAACAGATACGCAGTATTTT. Encoded protein: CASSSRGGRTDTQYF.

V usage is TRBV27 and J usage is TRBJ1-1, with 7 bases matching TRBD1. This CDR3 region has 18 residues. V gave up 4 bases and J gave up 3 bases; unmatched junction bases: 17. CDR1 is MNHEY and CDR2 is SMNVEV in the germline V gene (reference sequence). The CDR3 here is CASSSKKFRDRGYTEAFF. The CDR3 DNA reads as TGTGCCAGCAGTTCAAAAAAGTTCCGGGACAGAGGCTACACTGAAGCTTTCTTT.

This clone was seen just once. This rearrangement joins TRBV5-1 to TRBJ2-1; D may be TRBD2 (5 bases). There are 14 residues in the CDR3. With 0 bases removed from V and 5 bases from J, the gap between germline ends came to 9 bases. Germline CDR1 and CDR2: SGHRS and YFSETQ. The CDR3 region has the DNA TGCGCCAGCAGCTTGGAGTACGGGGACAATGAGCAGTTCTTC. Translation: CASSLEYGDNEQFF.

This clone appeared once. The same CDR3 can be traced to other DNA sequences in this sample. CDR3 sequence (DNA): TGCGCCAGCAGCTTCAGCGGGGCAGATACGCAGTATTTT. As protein: CASSFSGADTQYF. This sequence joins TRBV5-1 and TRBJ2-3; 7 positions agree with TRBD2. Germline CDR1 reads SGHRS; CDR2 reads YFSETQ. Unmatched junction bases numbered 1, after V lost 2 bases and J lost 4 bases. There are 13 residues in the CDR3.

This chain uses TRBV5-4 with TRBJ1-1, with D possibly being TRBD1 (6 bases). The CDR3 covers 16 residues. CDR1 and CDR2 from the germline V gene are SGHNT and YYREEE (reference sequence). The V end was cut by 0 bases, the J end by 2 bases, with 14 bases between. DNA of the CDR3: TGTGCCAGCAGCTTGGGGGGAAGGGGGGAAAACACTGAAGCTTTCTTT. The encoded protein is CASSLGGRGENTEAFF.